One sample yielded the 5 T cell receptor beta chains listed below, sequenced in a study of response to subunit inactivated influenza vaccine. TCRdb ran MiXCR on the RT-PCR reads and lists one entry per CDR3 protein. Among roughly 520,000 distinct CDR3 sequences, roughly 25% were seen once, and the ten largest hold around 2%. The sample consisted of CD4+ T cells sorted from PBMCs, taken around 5 days after vaccination. The receptor set was obtained from a man aged 45-60 years who received an inactivated influenza vaccine.

CDR3 sequence: CASSPRSILGDSPLHF. The CDR3, as DNA: TGTGCCAGCAGCCCCCGGAGTATCCTGGGAGATTCACCCCTCCACTTT. The chain has TRBV7-2 and TRBJ1-6; D unclear. The CDR3 loop spans 16 amino acids. Germline loops: CDR1 SGHTA, CDR2 FQGNSA. The V and J ends lost 5 bases and 8 bases respectively, with 19 bases between them.

Concerning this clonotype itself: Germline is not matched at one junction end, which may reflect a read error. The V and J genes are TRBV7-9 and TRBJ2-3, with 9 positions matching TRBD1. The length of the CDR3 is 17 residues. Germline CDR1 is SEHNR and CDR2 is FQNEAQ (reference sequence). In DNA form, the CDR3 reads TGTGCCAGCAGCTGGATTAAACAGGGGGCGCAGAGAGATAAGCAGTATTTT. The encoded protein is CASSWIKQGAQRDKQYF. Based on the CDR3 plus reference TRBV7-9 and TRBJ2-3, the full variable domain is DTGVSQNPRHKITKRGQNVTFRCDPISEHNRLYWYRQTLGQGPEFLTYFQNEAQLEKSRLLSDRFSAERPKGSFSTLEIQRTEQGDSAMYLCASSWIKQGAQRDKQYFGPGTRLTVL.

This clonotype has a handful of counts. CDR3 sequence (DNA): TGCGCCAGCAGCACCACAACGGACGAGCAGTACTTC. It codes for CASSTTTDEQYF. This chain connects TRBV5-1 to TRBJ2-7; no firm D call. CDR3 length: 12 amino acids. Germline CDR1 SGHRS, CDR2 YFSETQ. V lost 4 bases and J lost 5, with 10 bases in between.

This clonotype was observed a handful of times. This rearrangement joins TRBV20-1 to TRBJ2-7; 7 bases match TRBD2. The CDR3 loop spans 13 amino acids. The ends lost 2 bases at V and 3 bases at J; junction bases unmatched: 4. The germline V gene has CDR1 DFQATT and CDR2 SNEGSKA (reference sequence). Written as DNA, the CDR3 is TGCAGTGCTAGAAGCGGGGTCATCTACGAGCAGTACTTC. Translated: CSARSGVIYEQYF.

Ten or more counts support this clonotype. The chain recombines TRBV3-1 with TRBJ2-1; no clear D. Looked up from germline, CDR1 is LGHDT and CDR2 is YNNKEL (reference sequence). The V gene lost 6 bases and the J gene lost 7 bases, with 10 bases spanning the gap. This CDR3 comprises 12 residues. The chain's CDR3 is CASSQVGNEQFF. The CDR3 DNA follows: TGTGCCAGCAGTCAGGTGGGGAATGAGCAGTTCTTC.